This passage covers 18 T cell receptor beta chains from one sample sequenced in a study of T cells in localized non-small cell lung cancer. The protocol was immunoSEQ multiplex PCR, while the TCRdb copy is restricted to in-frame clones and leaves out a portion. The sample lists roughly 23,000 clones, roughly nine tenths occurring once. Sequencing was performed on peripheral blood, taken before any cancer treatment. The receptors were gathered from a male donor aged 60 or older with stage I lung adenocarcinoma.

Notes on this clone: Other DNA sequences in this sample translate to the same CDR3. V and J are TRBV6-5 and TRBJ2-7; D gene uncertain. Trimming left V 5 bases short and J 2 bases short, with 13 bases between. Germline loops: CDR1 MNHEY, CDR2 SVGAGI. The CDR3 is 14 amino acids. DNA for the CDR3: TGTGCCAGCAGTCAGGACCGATTTCCCTACGAGCAGTACTTC. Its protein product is CASSQDRFPYEQYF.

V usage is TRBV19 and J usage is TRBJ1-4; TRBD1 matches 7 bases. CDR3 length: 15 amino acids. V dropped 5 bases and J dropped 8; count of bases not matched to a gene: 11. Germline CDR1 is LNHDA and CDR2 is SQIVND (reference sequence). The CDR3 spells CASSFVGGPGEKLFF. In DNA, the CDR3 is TGTGCCAGTAGTTTTGTAGGGGGCCCGGGAGAAAAACTGTTTTTT.

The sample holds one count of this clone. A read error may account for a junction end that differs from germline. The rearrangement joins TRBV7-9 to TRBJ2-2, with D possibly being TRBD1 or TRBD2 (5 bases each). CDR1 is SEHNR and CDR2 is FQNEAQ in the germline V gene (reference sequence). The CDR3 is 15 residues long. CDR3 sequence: CASSLNGANTGELLF. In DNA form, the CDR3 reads TGTGCCAGCAGCTTAAACGGGGCGAACACCGGGGAGCTGCTTTTT.

The CDR3 bases are TGTGCCAGCAGCCAGTCTACTAGCGAGCAGTACTTC. Encoded protein: CASSQSTSEQYF. V gene TRBV2 combines with J gene TRBJ2-7; D might be TRBD2 (5 bases). The CDR3 is 12 amino acids. The V gene lost 6 bases and the J gene lost 6 bases, with 12 bases spanning the gap. Germline V gene lookup returns CDR1 SNHLY and CDR2 FYNNEI. The variable domain in full, completed from reference TRBV2 and TRBJ2-7, reads EPEVTQTPSHQVTQMGQEVILRCVPISNHLYFYWYRQILGQKVEFLVSFYNNEISEKSEIFDDQFSVERPDGSNFTLKIRSTKLEDSAMYFCASSQSTSEQYFGPGTRLTVT.

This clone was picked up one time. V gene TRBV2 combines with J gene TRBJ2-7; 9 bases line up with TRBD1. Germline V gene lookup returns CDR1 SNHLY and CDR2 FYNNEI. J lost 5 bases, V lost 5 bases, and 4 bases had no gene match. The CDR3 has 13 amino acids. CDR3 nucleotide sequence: TGTGCCAGCAGTCGGACAGGGGTCCACGAGCAGTACTTC. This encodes CASSRTGVHEQYF.

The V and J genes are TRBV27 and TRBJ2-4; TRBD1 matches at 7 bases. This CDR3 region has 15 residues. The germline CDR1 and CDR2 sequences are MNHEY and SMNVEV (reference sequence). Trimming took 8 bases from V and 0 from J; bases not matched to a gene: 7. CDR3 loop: CASSGGPGAKNIQYF. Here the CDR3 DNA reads TGTGCCAGCTCAGGGGGTCCAGGAGCCAAAAACATTCAGTACTTC.

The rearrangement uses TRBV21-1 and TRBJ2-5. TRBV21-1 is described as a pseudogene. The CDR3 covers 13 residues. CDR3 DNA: TGTGCCAGCAGCAAAGTAGGGCAAGAGACCCAGTACTTC. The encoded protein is CASSKVGQETQYF.

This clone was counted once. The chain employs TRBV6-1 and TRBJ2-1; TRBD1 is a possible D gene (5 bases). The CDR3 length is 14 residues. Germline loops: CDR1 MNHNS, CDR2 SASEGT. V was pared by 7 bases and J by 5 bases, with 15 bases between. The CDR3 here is CASTPDMRNNEQFF. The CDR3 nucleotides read TGTGCCAGCACTCCGGACATGCGGAACAATGAGCAGTTCTTC.

The CDR3 DNA is TGTGCCAGCAGCTTAGACAGGGGAAATGAAAAACTGTTTTTT. It translates to CASSLDRGNEKLFF. The genes are TRBV7-2 and TRBJ1-4, with 7 bases matching TRBD1. CDR1 SGHTA and CDR2 FQGNSA come from the germline V gene. The CDR3 length is 14 residues. The trim removed 1 base at V and 5 bases at J, leaving 1 base unmatched.

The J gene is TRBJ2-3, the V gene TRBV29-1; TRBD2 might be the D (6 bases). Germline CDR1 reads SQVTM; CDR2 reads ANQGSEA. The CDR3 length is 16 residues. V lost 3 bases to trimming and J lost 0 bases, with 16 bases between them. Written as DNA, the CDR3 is TGCAGCGTTGACCGGGCGGGATCCCATAGCACAGATACGCAGTATTTT. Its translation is CSVDRAGSHSTDTQYF.

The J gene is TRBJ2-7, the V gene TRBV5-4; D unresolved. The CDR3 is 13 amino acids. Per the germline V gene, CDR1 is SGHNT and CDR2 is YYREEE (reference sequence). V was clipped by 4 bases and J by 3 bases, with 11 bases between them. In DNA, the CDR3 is TGTGCCAGCAGCGACTGGCGGCTCTACGAGCAGTACTTC. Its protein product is CASSDWRLYEQYF.

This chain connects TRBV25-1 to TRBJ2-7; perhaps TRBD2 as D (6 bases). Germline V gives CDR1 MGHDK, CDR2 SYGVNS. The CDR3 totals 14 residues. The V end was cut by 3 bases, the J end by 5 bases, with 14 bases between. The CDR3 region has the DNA TGTGCCAGCAGTGACCGCGGGACCGCCGACGAGCAGTACTTC. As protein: CASSDRGTADEQYF.

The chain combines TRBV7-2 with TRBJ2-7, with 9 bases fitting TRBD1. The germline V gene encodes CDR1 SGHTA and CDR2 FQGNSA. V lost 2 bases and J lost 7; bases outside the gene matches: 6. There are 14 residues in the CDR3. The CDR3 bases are TGTGCCAGCAGCTTAAACAGGGGGCAGGGGGAGCAGTACTTC. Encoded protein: CASSLNRGQGEQYF. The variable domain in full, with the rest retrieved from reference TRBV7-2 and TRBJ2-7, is GAGVSQSPSNKVTEKGKDVELRCDPISGHTALYWYRQSLGQGLEFLIYFQGNSAPDKSGLPSDRFSAERTGGSVSTLTIQRTQQEDSAVYLCASSLNRGQGEQYFGPGTRLTVT.

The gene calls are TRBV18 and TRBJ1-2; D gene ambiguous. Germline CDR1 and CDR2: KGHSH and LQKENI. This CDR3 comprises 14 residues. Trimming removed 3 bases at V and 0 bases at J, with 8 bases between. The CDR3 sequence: CASSPPIANYGYTF. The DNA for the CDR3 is TGTGCCAGCTCACCTCCGATTGCTAACTATGGCTACACCTTC.

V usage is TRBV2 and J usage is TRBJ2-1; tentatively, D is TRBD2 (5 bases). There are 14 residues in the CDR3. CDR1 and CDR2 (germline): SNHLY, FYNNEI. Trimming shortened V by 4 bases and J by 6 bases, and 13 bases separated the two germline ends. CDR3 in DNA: TGTGCCAGCAGTGCGAGGGCCAGTGGCAATGAGCAGTTCTTC. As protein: CASSARASGNEQFF.

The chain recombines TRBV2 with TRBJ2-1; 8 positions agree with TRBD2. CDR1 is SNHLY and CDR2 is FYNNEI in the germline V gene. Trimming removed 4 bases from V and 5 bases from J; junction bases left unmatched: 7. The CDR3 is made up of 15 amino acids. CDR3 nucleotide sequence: TGTGCCAGCAGTGGGGCTAGCGGGTTTAACAATGAGCAGTTCTTC. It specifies CASSGASGFNNEQFF.

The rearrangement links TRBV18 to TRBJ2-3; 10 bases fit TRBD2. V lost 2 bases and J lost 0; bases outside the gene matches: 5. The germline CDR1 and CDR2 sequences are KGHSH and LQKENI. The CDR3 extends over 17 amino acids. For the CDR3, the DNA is TGTGCCAGCTCACCAAATTTGGGACTAGCGAGCACAGATACGCAGTATTTT. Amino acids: CASSPNLGLASTDTQYF.

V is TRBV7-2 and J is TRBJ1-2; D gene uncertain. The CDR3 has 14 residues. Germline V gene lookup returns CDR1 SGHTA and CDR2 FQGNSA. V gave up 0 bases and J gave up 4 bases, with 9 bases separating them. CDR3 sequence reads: CASSLAANIYGYTF. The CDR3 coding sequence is TGTGCCAGCAGCTTAGCGGCCAACATCTATGGCTACACCTTC.